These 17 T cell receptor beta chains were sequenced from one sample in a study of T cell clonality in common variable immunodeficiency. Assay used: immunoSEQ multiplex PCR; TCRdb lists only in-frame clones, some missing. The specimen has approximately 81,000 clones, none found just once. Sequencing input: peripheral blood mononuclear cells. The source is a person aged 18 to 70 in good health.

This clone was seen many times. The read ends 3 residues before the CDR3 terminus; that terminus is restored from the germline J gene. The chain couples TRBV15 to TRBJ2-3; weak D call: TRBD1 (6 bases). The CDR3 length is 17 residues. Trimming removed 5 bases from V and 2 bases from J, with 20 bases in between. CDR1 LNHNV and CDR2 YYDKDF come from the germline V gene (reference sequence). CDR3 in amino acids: CATSSPDSGVTTDTQYF. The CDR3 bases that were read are TGTGCCACCAGCTCACCCGACTCAGGGGTTACCACAGATACG.

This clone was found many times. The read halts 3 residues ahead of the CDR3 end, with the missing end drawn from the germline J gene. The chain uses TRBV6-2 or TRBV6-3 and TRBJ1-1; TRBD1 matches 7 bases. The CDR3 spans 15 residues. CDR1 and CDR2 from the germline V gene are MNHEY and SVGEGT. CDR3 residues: CASSYTSAGQVKAFF. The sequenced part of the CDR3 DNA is TGTGCCAGCAGTTACACATCGGCCGGACAGGTAAAA.

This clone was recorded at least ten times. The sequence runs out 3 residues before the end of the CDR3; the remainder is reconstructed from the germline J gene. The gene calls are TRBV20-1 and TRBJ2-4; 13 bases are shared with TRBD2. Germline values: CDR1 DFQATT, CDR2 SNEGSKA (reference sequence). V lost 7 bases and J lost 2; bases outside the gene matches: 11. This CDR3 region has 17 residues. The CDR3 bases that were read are TGCAGTGTCCGGGGACTAGCGGGAAAGGAAACCAAAAACATT. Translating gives CSVRGLAGKETKNI. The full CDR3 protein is CSVRGLAGKETKNIQYF.

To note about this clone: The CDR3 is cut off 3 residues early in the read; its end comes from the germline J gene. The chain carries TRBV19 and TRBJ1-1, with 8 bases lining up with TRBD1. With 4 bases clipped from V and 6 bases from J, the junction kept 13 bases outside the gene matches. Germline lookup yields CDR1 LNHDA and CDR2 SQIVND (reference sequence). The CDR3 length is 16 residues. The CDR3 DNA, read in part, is TGTGCCAGTAGTACAATAGGGACAGGAGAACTACCTGAA. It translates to CASSTIGTGELPE. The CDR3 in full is CASSTIGTGELPEAFF.

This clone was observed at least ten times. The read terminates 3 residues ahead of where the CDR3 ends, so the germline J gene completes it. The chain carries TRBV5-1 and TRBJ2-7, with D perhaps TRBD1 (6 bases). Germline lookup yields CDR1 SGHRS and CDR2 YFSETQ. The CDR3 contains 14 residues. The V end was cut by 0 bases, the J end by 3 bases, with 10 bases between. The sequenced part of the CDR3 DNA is TGCGCCAGCAGCTTGGACCCACAGGGCTACGAG. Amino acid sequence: CASSLDPQGYE. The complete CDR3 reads CASSLDPQGYEQYF.

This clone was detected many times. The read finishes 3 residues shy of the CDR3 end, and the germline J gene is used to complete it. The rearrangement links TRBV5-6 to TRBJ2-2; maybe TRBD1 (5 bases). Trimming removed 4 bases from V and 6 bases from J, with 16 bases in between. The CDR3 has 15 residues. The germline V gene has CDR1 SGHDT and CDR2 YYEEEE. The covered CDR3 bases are TGTGCCAGCAGCCCCGCAGTAGGGGTGTCCGGGGAG. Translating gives CASSPAVGVSGE. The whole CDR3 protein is CASSPAVGVSGELFF.

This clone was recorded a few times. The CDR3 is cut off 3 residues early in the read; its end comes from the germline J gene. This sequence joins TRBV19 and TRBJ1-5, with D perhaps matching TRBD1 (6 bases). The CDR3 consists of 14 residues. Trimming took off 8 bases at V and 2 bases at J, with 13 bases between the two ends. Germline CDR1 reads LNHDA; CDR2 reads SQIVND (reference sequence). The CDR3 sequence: CASAGVRGNQPQHF. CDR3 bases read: TGTGCCAGTGCAGGGGTTCGTGGCAATCAGCCC.

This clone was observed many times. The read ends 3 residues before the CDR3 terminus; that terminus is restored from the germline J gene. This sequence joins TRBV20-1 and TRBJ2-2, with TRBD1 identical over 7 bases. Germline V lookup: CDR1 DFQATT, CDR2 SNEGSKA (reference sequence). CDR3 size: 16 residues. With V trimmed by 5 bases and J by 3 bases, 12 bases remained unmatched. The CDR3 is CSAQHTDRVDTGELFF. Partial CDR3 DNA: TGCAGTGCTCAGCACACCGACAGGGTGGACACCGGGGAG.

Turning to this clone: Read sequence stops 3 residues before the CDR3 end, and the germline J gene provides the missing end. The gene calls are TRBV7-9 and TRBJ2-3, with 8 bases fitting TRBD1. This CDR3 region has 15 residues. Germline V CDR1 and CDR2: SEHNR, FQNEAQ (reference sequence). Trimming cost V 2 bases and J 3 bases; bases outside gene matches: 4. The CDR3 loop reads CASSLQGAATDTQYF. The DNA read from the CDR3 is TGTGCCAGCAGCTTACAGGGGGCTGCGACAGATACG.

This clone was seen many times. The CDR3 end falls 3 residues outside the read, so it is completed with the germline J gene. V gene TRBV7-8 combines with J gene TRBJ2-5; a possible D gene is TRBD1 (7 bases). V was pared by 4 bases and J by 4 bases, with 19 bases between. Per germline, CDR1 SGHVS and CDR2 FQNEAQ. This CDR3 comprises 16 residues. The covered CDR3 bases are TGTGCCAGCAGCTCGGCAGGGGGGAGAGCGAGAGAGACC. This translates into CASSSAGGRARET. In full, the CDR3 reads CASSSAGGRARETQYF.

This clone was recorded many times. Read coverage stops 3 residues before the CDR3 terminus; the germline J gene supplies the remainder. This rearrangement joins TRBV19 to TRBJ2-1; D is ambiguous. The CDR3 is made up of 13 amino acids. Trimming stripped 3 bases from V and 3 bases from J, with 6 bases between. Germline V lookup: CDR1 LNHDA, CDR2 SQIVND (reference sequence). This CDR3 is CASSMTDYNEQFF. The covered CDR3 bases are TGTGCCAGTAGTATGACTGACTACAATGAG. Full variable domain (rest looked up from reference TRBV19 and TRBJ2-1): DGGITQSPKYLFRKEGQNVTLSCEQNLNHDAMYWYRQDPGQGLRLIYYSQIVNDFQKGDIAEGYSVSREKKESFPLTVTSAQKNPTAFYLCASSMTDYNEQFFGPGTRLTVL.

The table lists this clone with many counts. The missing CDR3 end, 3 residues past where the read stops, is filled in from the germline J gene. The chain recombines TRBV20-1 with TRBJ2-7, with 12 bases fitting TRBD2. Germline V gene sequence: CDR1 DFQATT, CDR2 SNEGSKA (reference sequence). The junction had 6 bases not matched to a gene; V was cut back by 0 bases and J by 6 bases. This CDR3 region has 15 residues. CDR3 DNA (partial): TGCAGTGCTAGAGATCGACTAGCGGGAGTGGGCGAG. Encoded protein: CSARDRLAGVGE. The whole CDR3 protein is CSARDRLAGVGEQYF.

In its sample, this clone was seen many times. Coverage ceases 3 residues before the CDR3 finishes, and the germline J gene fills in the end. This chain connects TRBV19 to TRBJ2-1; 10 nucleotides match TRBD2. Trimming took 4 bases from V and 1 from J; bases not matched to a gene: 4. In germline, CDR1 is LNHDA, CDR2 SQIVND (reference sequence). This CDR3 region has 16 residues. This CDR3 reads CASSTSGSYSYNEQFF. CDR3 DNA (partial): TGTGCCAGTAGTACTAGCGGGAGCTATTCCTACAATGAG.

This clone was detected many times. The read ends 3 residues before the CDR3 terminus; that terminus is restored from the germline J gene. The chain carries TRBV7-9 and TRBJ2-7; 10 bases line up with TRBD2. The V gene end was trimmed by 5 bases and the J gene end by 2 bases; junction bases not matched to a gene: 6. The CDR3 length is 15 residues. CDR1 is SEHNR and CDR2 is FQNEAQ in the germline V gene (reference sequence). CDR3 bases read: TGTGCCAGCAGCAATCTAGCGGGAGCCCCCTACGAG. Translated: CASSNLAGAPYE. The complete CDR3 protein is CASSNLAGAPYEQYF.

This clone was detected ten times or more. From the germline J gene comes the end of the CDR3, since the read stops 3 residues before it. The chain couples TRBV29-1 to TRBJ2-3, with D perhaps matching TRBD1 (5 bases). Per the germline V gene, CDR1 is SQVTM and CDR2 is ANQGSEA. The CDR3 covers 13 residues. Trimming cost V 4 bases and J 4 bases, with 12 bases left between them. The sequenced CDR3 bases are TGCAGCGTTGCTGGCTGGGGCTCAGATACG. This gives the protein CSVAGWGSDT. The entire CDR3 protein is CSVAGWGSDTQYF.

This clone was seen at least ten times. CDR3 bases read: TGTGCCTGGAGTGTTGCGGGGGGAGGGGCGTATGGC. It codes for CAWSVAGGGAYG. The full CDR3 reads CAWSVAGGGAYGYTF. The gene calls are TRBV30 and TRBJ1-2; D perhaps matches TRBD1 (5 bases). The read ends 3 residues shy of where the CDR3 ends; the end is completed using the germline J gene. Germline CDR1 reads GTSNPN; CDR2 reads SVGIG (reference sequence). V shed 0 bases and J shed 5 bases, with 16 bases lying between them. The CDR3 contains 15 residues.

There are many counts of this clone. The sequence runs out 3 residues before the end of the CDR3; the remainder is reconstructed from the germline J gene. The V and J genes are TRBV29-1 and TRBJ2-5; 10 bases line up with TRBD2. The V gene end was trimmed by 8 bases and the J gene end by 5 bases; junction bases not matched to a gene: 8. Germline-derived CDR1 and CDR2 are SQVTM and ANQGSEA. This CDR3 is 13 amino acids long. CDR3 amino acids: CSFLLAGTETQYF. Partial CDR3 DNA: TGCAGCTTCCTACTAGCGGGAACGGAGACC.